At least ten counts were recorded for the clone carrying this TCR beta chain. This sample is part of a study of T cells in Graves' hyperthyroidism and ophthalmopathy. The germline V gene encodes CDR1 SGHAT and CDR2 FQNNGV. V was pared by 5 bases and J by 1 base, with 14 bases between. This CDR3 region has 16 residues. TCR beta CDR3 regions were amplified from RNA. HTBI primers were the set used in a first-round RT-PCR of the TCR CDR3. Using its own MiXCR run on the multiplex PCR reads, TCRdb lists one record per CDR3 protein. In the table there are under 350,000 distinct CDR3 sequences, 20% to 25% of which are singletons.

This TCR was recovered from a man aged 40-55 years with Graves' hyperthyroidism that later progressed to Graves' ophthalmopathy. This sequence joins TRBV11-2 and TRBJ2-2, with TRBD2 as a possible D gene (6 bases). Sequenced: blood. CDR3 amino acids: CASSPGLARNTGELFF. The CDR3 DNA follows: TGTGCCAGCAGCCCCGGTCTAGCGCGGAACACCGGGGAGCTGTTTTTT.